The rows below give T cell receptor beta chains drawn from one sample of a study of shared clonotypes between healthy human individuals. The method was immunoSEQ multiplex PCR; TCRdb's version includes in-frame clones alone and lacks a portion of them. The repertoire has about 2.2 million clones, about 94% of them found once; the top ten carry over 1.5%. The sequenced sample was naive CD8+ T cells from PBMCs. The receptors come from a man aged 18 to 29 in good health. Some clones in this sample may be carry-over from other donors' samples. Both conserved end residues are part of each CDR3. Fields, in order: J gene, V gene, CDR3 protein.

TRBJ1-1 | TRBV13 | CASSFGTGPTEAFF
TRBJ2-5 | TRBV4-1 | CASSFEPGQETQYF
TRBJ2-7 | TRBV6-6 | CASRGRDNPYEQYF
TRBJ2-1 | TRBV7-8 | CASNPFRTSAYNEQFF
TRBJ1-1 | TRBV29-1 | CSVDGTGEAFF
TRBJ1-1 | TRBV5-1 | CASSLDSLNTEAFF
TRBJ1-2 | TRBV4-3 | CASSYTQGGYYGYTF
TRBJ2-7 | TRBV9 | CASSPRGRYEQYF
TRBJ2-4 | TRBV27 | CASSTSGTLAKNIQYF
TRBJ2-5 | TRBV28 | CASSLVGRELAETLIQETQYF
TRBJ2-6 | TRBV7-6 | CASSLEGSGANVLTF
TRBJ2-7 | TRBV4-1 | CASSQTGDYEQYF
TRBJ1-1 | TRBV6-6 | CASSYSNEGSEAFF
TRBJ2-2 | TRBV10-2 | CASTAGLELFF
TRBJ1-2 | TRBV5-4 | CASSNYRGWEGYTF
TRBJ1-4 | TRBV6-1 | CASSQQGVPNEKLFF
TRBJ2-4 | TRBV28 | CASRGREVKNIQYF
TRBJ1-2 | TRBV4-1 | CASSQGGDGYTF
TRBJ1-2 | TRBV28 | CASSPGESYGYTF
TRBJ2-2 | TRBV19 | CASSIGDGNTGELFF
TRBJ2-1 | TRBV5-4 | CASSLAPDSSSYNEQFF
TRBJ2-5 | TRBV7-8 | CASRSVRETQYF
TRBJ2-3 | TRBV11-2 | CASSSGPAGGLIDTQYF
TRBJ2-7 | TRBV9 | CASSVRDRDAEQYF
TRBJ1-1 | TRBV2 | CASSAIRDRKVNTEAFF
TRBJ1-4 | TRBV30 | CAWREAVTTNEKLFF
TRBJ1-3 | TRBV10-3 | CAISVEGIYSGNTIYF
TRBJ2-2 | TRBV25-1 | CASSFSGLGTESTGELFF
TRBJ1-1 | TRBV5-4 | CASSFQGATEAFF
TRBJ1-2 | TRBV7-9 | CASSSQNGYGYTF
TRBJ1-2 | TRBV4-3 | CASSQDQDFYGYTF
TRBJ2-1 | TRBV5-3 | CARSLGLAPNEQFF
TRBJ2-3 | TRBV28 | CASSSKRDRTDTQYF
TRBJ1-2 | TRBV27 | CASSTRDTTYGYTF
TRBJ2-7 | TRBV7-2 | CASSLAGTGSGYEQYF
TRBJ2-7 | TRBV7-6 | CASSFEGRPALYEQYF
TRBJ1-2 | TRBV27 | CASSFGAASGYTF
TRBJ1-1 | TRBV6-5 | CASTSSSMNTEAFF
TRBJ2-7 | TRBV5-1 | CASRLGTEQYF
TRBJ2-2 | TRBV7-9 | CASSILTGAGELFF
TRBJ2-1 | TRBV4-2 | CASSHPGRTNDNEQFF
TRBJ1-4 | TRBV5-1 | CASSFSTGGWATNEKLFF
TRBJ1-2 | TRBV13 | CASSLGQGDIYYGYTF
TRBJ2-5 | TRBV30 | CAWYGSGRPQETQYF
TRBJ2-7 | TRBV5-8 | CASSFGTSGSYEQYF
TRBJ2-5 | TRBV9 | CASSGGHPGETQYF
TRBJ2-1 | TRBV29-1 | CSVVGEAINEQFF
TRBJ2-1 | TRBV19 | CASSLGRTNEQFF
TRBJ1-2 | TRBV6-5 | CASSYSLPSYGYTF
TRBJ2-4 | TRBV7-6 | CASSPRTGRNIQYF
TRBJ2-7 | TRBV27 | CASTPKTGGLTYEQYF